This note documents a single T cell receptor beta chain sequence. Its antigen target is currently unknown. Per-nucleotide qualities are absent, and no much larger clonotype sits a single base away. At diagnosis, tumor, uninvolved tumor-adjacent lung and peripheral blood were collected and then preserved as a mix of FFPE and fresh-frozen material. For TCR repertoire profiling, blood samples were analyzed in the form of peripheral blood mononuclear cells. The immunoSEQ Assay was used to sequence TCR beta CDR3 regions from DNA. The authors' pipeline ran thus. To compute T cell density, TCR beta template counts were normalized to usable DNA, which was estimated by amplifying housekeeping genes. Richness was estimated using the preseqR package, with extrapolation to 400,000 templates for PBMC samples and to 120,000 templates for tissue samples. Clonality was calculated as one minus Pielou's evenness. To identify tissue-enriched TCRs, differential abundance testing was run on productive amino-acid clonotypes with a minimum total count of 5 and an alpha of 0.1. The Jaccard Index and the Morisita Overlap Index were used to measure repertoire overlap between compartments. GLIPH grouped TCR beta CDR3s together with public tetramer-defined viral CDR3s, and a viral motif had to include at least three viral sequences and also show V-gene enrichment. TCRdb mirrors the immuneACCESS table, restricted to in-frame sequences. Some clones are absent from its copies; in checked studies, under half trace to an unresolved V gene, and the reason for the others is unknown. V, J and clone size reflect that table, while D and trimming were determined from the DNA. The sample includes around 100,000 clones, with approximately 86% observed a single time. The top ten clones comprise around 14% of the sample.

The data were obtained in a study of T cells in localized non-small cell lung cancer (TCRdb year 2020). Broadly, across the study: The study analyzed T cell repertoires of hundreds of early-stage NSCLC patients, comparing tumors and uninvolved tumor-adjacent lungs. NSCLC patients had a mean age of around 70 years, and 129 were male and over 85 female. The cohort comprised 200 to 300 treatment-naïve NSCLC patients with resected, localized lung tumors.

The CDR3 runs 14 amino acids, cysteine and phenylalanine included. Just CDR3 DNA is preserved here, 42 bases in frame from base 1. Per the germline V gene, MNHEY is the CDR1 and SVGAGI is the CDR2. V loses 5 bases, J loses 7 bases, and the germline ends lie 14 bases apart. Overall study outcomes, separate from this receptor: Because the study design was exploratory, TCR variables were selected using unadjusted p-values without false-discovery rate correction. A median of approximately 62 of the top 100 tumor clones turned up in the paired uninvolved adjacent lung, and roughly 28 of those clones also ranked among the top 100 of that same adjacent lung. Longer overall survival was associated with higher blood T cell density, whereas shorter survival was associated with higher adjacent-lung clonality. Because multi-region tumor sequencing was not performed, intratumor heterogeneity could not be ruled out. Uninvolved tumor-adjacent lung showed the highest T cell clonality, higher than tumor, which suggests more focused antigenic responses in the uninvolved tumor-adjacent lung.

The sequenced sample was peripheral blood, obtained before any cancer treatment. This chain is built from TRBV6-5 and TRBJ1-4; matching of 6 bases hints at TRBD1 as the D gene. The TCR comes from a man between 40 and 70 years old with stage I squamous cell lung carcinoma. CDR3 region: CASSTGGAREKLFF. The sequenced DNA is TGTGCCAGCAGTACTGGGGGGGCGCGTGAAAAACTGTTTTTT.